The 25 T cell receptor beta chains given below trace back to one sample, sequenced in a study of STAT3 mutations in large granular lymphocyte leukemia. Libraries were prepared by immunoSEQ multiplex PCR; TCRdb keeps only in-frame clonotypes and omits some of them. This sample has more than 3,000 clones; more than 60% occur once, and the top ten carry 16%. Their cognate antigens are unknown. Overall study findings and caveats: Every T-cell large granular lymphocyte leukemia patient had at least one immunodominant TCR beta clonotype.

Sequencing was carried out using peripheral blood mononuclear cells. These receptors originate from a woman aged 40 to 50 with T-cell large granular lymphocyte leukemia. Some clones in this sample may be carry-over from other donors' samples.

This rearrangement joins TRBV7-2 to TRBJ1-6; D may be TRBD1 (5 bases). CDR1 is SGHTA and CDR2 is FQGNSA in the germline V gene. There are 14 residues in the CDR3. Trimming pared 2 bases from V and 9 bases from J, leaving 11 bases between. DNA for the CDR3: TGTGCCAGCAGCTTATCTGGGGGACCTTCACCCCTCCACTTT. This encodes CASSLSGGPSPLHF.

This clone is a singleton in its sample. The chain links TRBV6-6 to TRBJ2-7, with no clear D. Between the trimmed V and J ends, which lost 6 bases and 6 bases, there was a span of 12 bases. The CDR3 covers 12 residues. Germline-derived CDR1 and CDR2 are MNHNY and SVGAGI (reference sequence). The CDR3 loop is CASSPSLSEQYF. The CDR3 DNA reads as TGTGCCAGCAGCCCGTCCTTGTCCGAGCAGTACTTC.

This rearrangement joins TRBV5-1 to TRBJ2-7; D may correspond to TRBD1 or TRBD2 (5 bases each). The CDR3 length is 13 residues. V was shortened by 4 bases and J by 4 bases, with 12 bases between the two germline ends. Germline V gene data show CDR1 as SGHRS and CDR2 as YFSETQ. CDR3 sequence reads: CASSTGTRYEQYF. As DNA, the CDR3 is TGCGCCAGCAGCACCGGGACCAGGTACGAGCAGTACTTC.

CDR3 region: CAWSVTLRGLNTEAFF. The CDR3 bases are TGTGCCTGGAGTGTGACCCTCAGGGGCTTGAACACTGAAGCTTTCTTT. The chain has TRBV30 and TRBJ1-1, with a weak D call TRBD1 (6 bases). CDR3 length: 16 amino acids. Trimming left V 0 bases short and J 0 bases short, with 14 bases between. From germline, CDR1 is GTSNPN and CDR2 SVGIG (reference sequence).

The chain couples TRBV5-1 to TRBJ1-2; D not resolved. Germline CDR1 is SGHRS and CDR2 is YFSETQ. The CDR3 has 16 amino acids. Trimming removed 3 bases from V and 4 bases from J, with 19 bases in between. CDR3 in amino acids: CASSSPQHGNVYGYTF. Written as DNA, the CDR3 is TGCGCCAGCAGCTCACCGCAACACGGGAACGTCTATGGCTACACCTTC.

The chain combines TRBV9 with TRBJ2-2, with D tentatively TRBD1 (5 bases). V was cut by 3 bases and J by 0 bases, with 9 bases left in between. The CDR3 contains 15 residues. The germline gives CDR1 SGDLS, CDR2 YYNGEE. CDR3 loop: CASSAGHTNTGELFF. The CDR3 DNA follows: TGTGCCAGCAGCGCCGGACATACGAACACCGGGGAGCTGTTTTTT.

The V and J genes are TRBV5-1 and TRBJ2-3; possibly TRBD1 for D (6 bases). The CDR3 spans 14 residues. Trimming left V 3 bases short and J 2 bases short, with 10 bases between. Germline-derived CDR1 and CDR2 are SGHRS and YFSETQ. In DNA, the CDR3 is TGCGCCAGCAGCTCTGGACAGCTCACAGATACGCAGTATTTT. Translation gives CASSSGQLTDTQYF.

This chain links TRBV30 with TRBJ1-2; 8 nucleotides align to TRBD1. CDR3 length equals 15 residues. With V trimmed by 0 bases and J by 2 bases, 5 bases remained unmatched. In germline, CDR1 is GTSNPN, CDR2 SVGIG (reference sequence). CDR3 residues: CAWSVGTGWNYGYTF. In DNA, the CDR3 is TGTGCCTGGAGTGTGGGGACAGGCTGGAACTATGGCTACACCTTC.

The chain recombines TRBV9 with TRBJ2-5; D might be TRBD1 or TRBD2, each matching 5 bases. The CDR3 length is 17 residues. Trimming cost V 0 bases and J 1 base, with 16 bases left between them. In germline, CDR1 is SGDLS, CDR2 YYNGEE. The DNA of the CDR3 is TGTGCCAGCAGCGTAGCCCCTCGGGCAGGGAGCCAAGAGACCCAGTACTTC. This sequence encodes CASSVAPRAGSQETQYF.

By sample fraction, this clone is hyperexpanded (1% or more). This chain links TRBV12-5 with TRBJ2-1, with D unclear. Per germline, CDR1 LGHNT and CDR2 FRNRAP. The CDR3 runs to 15 residues. V was trimmed by 1 base and J by 7 bases, leaving 14 bases between them. The CDR3 DNA sequence: TGTGCTAGTGGTTTGGAGGTGTGGGATTTGAATGAGCAGTTCTTC. Amino acid sequence: CASGLEVWDLNEQFF.

The chain joins TRBV7-2 to TRBJ1-1; D gene uncertain. Germline V gene lookup returns CDR1 SGHTA and CDR2 FQGNSA. This CDR3 has 14 amino acids. Trimming stripped 3 bases from V and 5 bases from J, with 13 bases between. CDR3: CASSFFGVGTEAFF. The CDR3 DNA follows: TGTGCCAGCAGCTTCTTTGGGGTGGGAACTGAAGCTTTCTTT.

This chain connects TRBV5-1 to TRBJ1-2, with a possible D match to TRBD1 (6 bases). CDR3 length: 17 residues. From germline, CDR1 is SGHRS and CDR2 YFSETQ. With 3 bases removed from V and 3 bases from J, the gap between germline ends came to 21 bases. CDR3 DNA sequence: TGCGCCAGCAGCTCGGGGGGGGCGTGGGGGCCCTACTATGGCTACACCTTC. Translation gives CASSSGGAWGPYYGYTF.

The rearrangement joins TRBV2 to TRBJ1-2, with D maybe TRBD1 (5 bases). Trimming took off 6 bases at V and 7 bases at J, with 15 bases between the two ends. The germline V gene has CDR1 SNHLY and CDR2 FYNNEI. The CDR3 contains 13 residues. The CDR3 bases are TGTGCCAGCAGCATGCAGGGACGTGGTGGCTACACCTTC. Translating gives CASSMQGRGGYTF.

The chain links TRBV5-1 to TRBJ2-7; TRBD1 aligns across 7 bases. CDR1 is SGHRS, CDR2 YFSETQ, per germline. V lost 5 bases and J lost 1; bases outside the gene matches: 3. The CDR3 length is 13 residues. Written as DNA, the CDR3 is TGCGCCAGCAGTCCGACAGGGTCCTACGAGCAGTACTTC. This translates into CASSPTGSYEQYF.

This rearrangement joins TRBV29-1 to TRBJ2-1; 14 bases are a match to TRBD2. V gave up 4 bases and J gave up 12 bases; unmatched junction bases: 8. The germline V gene has CDR1 SQVTM and CDR2 ANQGSEA. CDR3 length equals 14 residues. The CDR3 spells CSVGLTSGRAGQFF. Written as DNA, the CDR3 is TGCAGCGTTGGGTTGACTAGCGGGAGGGCCGGGCAGTTCTTC.

The rearrangement uses TRBV6-5 and TRBJ2-1, with no clear D. The CDR3 contains 16 residues. V gave up 2 bases and J gave up 0 bases, with 11 bases separating them. CDR1 and CDR2 from the germline V gene are MNHEY and SVGAGI. The CDR3 here is CASSYRRPSSYNEQFF. For the CDR3, the DNA is TGTGCCAGCAGTTACCGCAGGCCCAGCTCCTACAATGAGCAGTTCTTC.

The chain carries TRBV7-6 and TRBJ1-2; weak D call: TRBD1 (6 bases). Between the trimmed V and J ends, which lost 2 bases and 3 bases, there was a span of 16 bases. There are 16 residues in the CDR3. In germline, CDR1 is SGHVS, CDR2 FNYEAQ. This chain's CDR3 is CASSLREGGFDYGYTF. CDR3 nucleotides: TGTGCCAGCAGCTTACGGGAGGGGGGATTTGACTATGGCTACACCTTC.

V usage is TRBV5-6 and J usage is TRBJ1-2; D remains unclear. Between the trimmed V and J ends, which lost 0 bases and 4 bases, there was a span of 10 bases. The CDR3 runs 14 residues. Germline CDR1 SGHDT, CDR2 YYEEEE. CDR3: CASSLGAPAYGYTF. CDR3 in DNA: TGTGCCAGCAGCTTGGGGGCCCCGGCCTATGGCTACACCTTC.

V usage is TRBV5-1 and J usage is TRBJ2-1; tentatively, D is TRBD1 (5 bases). Per the germline V gene, CDR1 is SGHRS and CDR2 is YFSETQ. Trimming stripped 3 bases from V and 6 bases from J, with 16 bases between. CDR3 length: 15 residues. The CDR3 bases are TGCGCCAGCAGCTGGCCGCGACAGCCTCTCAATGAGCAGTTCTTC. This translates into CASSWPRQPLNEQFF. The variable domain in full, with the rest retrieved from reference TRBV5-1 and TRBJ2-1, is KAGVTQTPRYLIKTRGQQVTLSCSPISGHRSVSWYQQTPGQGLQFLFEYFSETQRNKGNFPGRFSGRQFSNSRSEMNVSTLELGDSALYLCASSWPRQPLNEQFFGPGTRLTVL.

The chain links TRBV7-2 to TRBJ1-5; D is undetermined. V lost 7 bases, J lost 0 bases, and 7 bases lay in between. This CDR3 is built from 13 residues. Germline V gene sequence: CDR1 SGHTA, CDR2 FQGNSA. CDR3 sequence: CASTVNSNQPQHF. Here the CDR3 DNA reads TGTGCCAGCACCGTTAATAGCAATCAGCCCCAGCATTTT.

The rearrangement uses TRBV29-1 and TRBJ1-4; D unclear. The V end lost 4 bases, the J end lost 7 bases, and 10 bases lay between the germline ends. The CDR3 contains 12 residues. Germline CDR1 SQVTM, CDR2 ANQGSEA. The CDR3 DNA sequence: TGCAGCGTTGCGTTACACTCTGAAAAACTGTTTTTT. It is translated as CSVALHSEKLFF.

This clone was counted a few times. The chain uses TRBV7-9 and TRBJ2-4, with D perhaps matching TRBD2 (5 bases). The CDR3 sequence is 16 residues long. Germline V gene data show CDR1 as SEHNR and CDR2 as FQNEAQ (reference sequence). V lost 1 base to trimming and J lost 0 bases, with 10 bases between them. This CDR3 is CASSLGAGLAKNIQYF. The DNA of the CDR3 is TGTGCCAGCAGCTTAGGGGCGGGCCTAGCCAAAAACATTCAGTACTTC. Full variable domain (remainder filled in from reference TRBV7-9 and TRBJ2-4): DTGVSQNPRHKITKRGQNVTFRCDPISEHNRLYWYRQTLGQGPEFLTYFQNEAQLEKSRLLSDRFSAERPKGSFSTLEIQRTEQGDSAMYLCASSLGAGLAKNIQYFGAGTRLSVL.

This rearrangement joins TRBV5-4 to TRBJ1-2, with 10 nucleotides matching TRBD1. V lost 2 bases, J lost 3 bases, and 4 bases stayed unmatched. CDR3 length: 15 residues. Germline V gene sequence: CDR1 SGHNT, CDR2 YYREEE (reference sequence). The CDR3 nucleotides are TGTGCCAGCAGCTTCGGGACAGGGGTGGACTATGGCTACACCTTC. Translation: CASSFGTGVDYGYTF.

In its sample, this clone was seen a few times. The chain carries TRBV19 and TRBJ1-6; 9 nucleotides match TRBD1. The V gene's germline CDR1 is LNHDA and CDR2 SQIVND (reference sequence). The CDR3 spans 15 residues. With V trimmed by 7 bases and J by 7 bases, 8 bases remained unmatched. The CDR3 sequence: CASIRTGGRNSPLHF. In nucleotides, the CDR3 is TGTGCCAGTATCCGCACAGGGGGCCGCAATTCACCCCTCCACTTT.

The sample holds a few counts of this clone. This chain uses TRBV7-3 with TRBJ1-2; 7 bases are shared with TRBD1. V lost 5 bases to trimming and J lost 5 bases; unmatched junction nucleotides: 11. The CDR3 length is 15 residues. The germline V gene has CDR1 SGHTA and CDR2 FQGTGA. CDR3 bases: TGTGCCAGCAGCCCCCAGACAGGGAGTCGGTATGGCTACACCTTC. It codes for CASSPQTGSRYGYTF.